The entry that follows covers one TCR beta chain sequence. Study processing details: By means of reference gene primer amplification, nucleated cell counts were estimated. The data were produced by immunoSEQ multiplex PCR, yet TCRdb's version contains in-frame clones alone and is incomplete. D and trimming come from the DNA, and the V and J calls and clone size come from that table. Of 380,000 or so clones listed, over 75% are singletons. The sample originates from a study of blood T cell repertoires in COVID-19. Overall study: T cells, B-cell-depleted T cells, or PBMCs provided the cDNA or gDNA that served as material.

Those enrolled, adults aged about 18 to 89 years, came from about two dozen US areas. The sequence came from a woman aged 25-40 years with acute COVID-19. Input material: PBMCs or T cells enriched from blood (not recorded which).

CDR3 nucleotides: TGTGCCAGCAGCTTGAAGGGACAGTACTATGGCTACACCTTC. Protein sequence: CASSLKGQYYGYTF. The chain couples TRBV7-9 to TRBJ1-2; 7 nucleotides align to TRBD1. The trim removed 3 bases at V and 3 bases at J, leaving 4 bases unmatched. The CDR3 has 14 residues. From germline, CDR1 is SEHNR and CDR2 FQNEAQ (reference sequence).